Detailed here is one T cell receptor beta chain. Its antigen remains unknown. V was trimmed by 5 bases and J by 10 bases, leaving 18 bases between them. From germline, CDR1 is SGHTA and CDR2 FQGNSA. The CDR3 loop spans 15 amino acids. These data come from a study of Ad26.COV2.S vaccination and SARS-CoV-2 variants. Overall study findings and caveats: Vaccine and placebo recipients had similar non-spike TCR breadth.

Assay: immunoSEQ multiplex PCR; the TCRdb copy retains only in-frame clones and omits some. Of 300,000 to 500,000 clones listed, 88% are singletons. Treatment reported: some 20 received Ad26.COV2.S at low or high dose, single or two shots; roughly five received placebo; per-sample allocation not given. It was on day 63 after the first vaccine or placebo injection that samples were taken. This rearrangement joins TRBV7-2 to TRBJ1-6, with D possibly TRBD1 on 5 matching bases. The clonotype comes from a person aged 18-60 years who received the Ad26.COV2.S COVID-19 vaccine or a placebo. The sample here was peripheral blood, taken in a trial of Ad26.COV2.S vaccine versus placebo. The CDR3 nucleotides are TGTGCCAGCAGCCCAGTGGTAGGGACGGGGTCACCCCTCCACTTT. This codes for CASSPVVGTGSPLHF.